Presented here are 26 T cell receptor beta chains from one specimen sequenced in a study of beta chain features in type 1 diabetes. Their antigens remain unidentified. Broader study findings: Type 1 diabetes patients had TCRB CDR3s that were shorter (moderately but significantly so) in all four CD4+ subsets.

The sequenced template was cDNA made from the entire isolated RNA. The assay was immunoSEQ multiplex PCR, and TCRdb's table has in-frame clones only and misses some. The sample lists 40,000 to 55,000 clones, about 48% occurring once. The sequencing input was stem cell memory CD4+ T cells from blood. Every receptor here comes from a man aged 25-45 years with type 1 diabetes.

V is TRBV28 and J is TRBJ1-2, with 8 bases lining up with TRBD1. J lost 5 bases, V lost 8 bases, and 10 bases had no gene match. This CDR3 has 14 amino acids. Germline CDR1 reads MDHEN; CDR2 reads SYDVKM. The CDR3 DNA sequence: TGTGCCAGCGCTCCGGGACAGGTGCTTTATGGCTACACCTTC. Translation gives CASAPGQVLYGYTF.

The gene calls are TRBV5-1 and TRBJ2-7; maybe TRBD2 (5 bases). CDR1 is SGHRS, CDR2 YFSETQ, per germline. V gave up 0 bases and J gave up 6 bases, with 19 bases separating them. This CDR3 comprises 16 residues. The CDR3 nucleotides are TGCGCCAGCAGCTTGGGTATTTGGACTGGGCCCGGCGAGCAGTACTTC. Protein: CASSLGIWTGPGEQYF. The full variable domain, in which reference TRBV5-1 and TRBJ2-7 provide the parts outside the CDR3, is KAGVTQTPRYLIKTRGQQVTLSCSPISGHRSVSWYQQTPGQGLQFLFEYFSETQRNKGNFPGRFSGRQFSNSRSEMNVSTLELGDSALYLCASSLGIWTGPGEQYFGPGTRLTVT.

The rearrangement links TRBV18 to TRBJ2-7; D is ambiguous. V lost 2 bases, J lost 7 bases, and 9 bases lay in between. CDR1 and CDR2 from the germline V gene are KGHSH and LQKENI. The CDR3 consists of 12 residues. The CDR3 nucleotides read TGTGCCAGCTCACCAGTAAACGGGGAGCAGTACTTC. This gives the protein CASSPVNGEQYF.

This chain joins TRBV2 and TRBJ2-3; 9 nucleotides match TRBD2. Germline loops: CDR1 SNHLY, CDR2 FYNNEI. V trimming: 5 bases; J trimming: 4 bases; junction bases outside the gene matches: 7. This CDR3 spans 15 amino acids. CDR3 residues: CASSRGLADADTQYF. In nucleotides, the CDR3 is TGTGCCAGCAGTAGGGGACTAGCTGACGCAGATACGCAGTATTTT.

This chain joins TRBV28 and TRBJ1-2, with TRBD1 identical over 9 bases. Germline-derived CDR1 and CDR2 are MDHEN and SYDVKM. After removal of 5 bases from V and 3 bases from J, the junction contained 4 bases not matched to a gene. There are 14 residues in the CDR3. CDR3 loop: CASSRTGGHYGYTF. DNA of the CDR3: TGTGCCAGCAGTCGAACAGGGGGCCACTATGGCTACACCTTC.

The table lists this clone with a few counts. The chain combines TRBV9 with TRBJ2-7; 9 bases are a match to TRBD1. CDR3 length equals 15 residues. The germline V gene encodes CDR1 SGDLS and CDR2 YYNGEE. Trimming cost V 3 bases and J 3 bases; bases outside gene matches: 7. CDR3 coding DNA: TGTGCCAGCAGCGAAGGGACAGGGCATCTCTACGAGCAGTACTTC. Amino acid sequence: CASSEGTGHLYEQYF.

A few counts support this clone. The V and J genes are TRBV18 and TRBJ2-4, with TRBD1 matching over 7 bases. CDR1 is KGHSH, CDR2 LQKENI, per germline. CDR3 size: 17 residues. With V trimmed by 0 bases and J by 4 bases, 9 bases remained unmatched. This CDR3 is CASSPPYTGERKNIQYF. The CDR3 region has the DNA TGTGCCAGCTCACCACCGTATACAGGGGAGAGGAAAAACATTCAGTACTTC.

This clone showed up just once. The genes are TRBV5-8 and TRBJ1-3; D is undetermined. V lost 10 bases and J 2 bases, leaving 16 bases between the germline ends. Per germline, CDR1 SGHTS and CDR2 YDEGEE. This CDR3 has 14 residues. The CDR3 reads CASLRGSAGNTIYF. The CDR3 region has the DNA TGTGCCTCCTTACGGGGATCGGCTGGAAACACCATATATTTT.

This clone turned up a few times. V and J are TRBV7-9 and TRBJ2-7; 8 bases agree with TRBD2. Germline trimming cut 10 bases from V and 2 bases from J; bases unmatched to any gene: 4. Per the germline V gene, CDR1 is SEHNR and CDR2 is FQNEAQ (reference sequence). The CDR3 has 12 amino acids. CDR3 sequence reads: CAIRGGTYEQYF. The CDR3 DNA follows: TGTGCCATACGGGGGGGGACCTACGAGCAGTACTTC.

This clone appeared a few times. The chain joins TRBV5-1 to TRBJ1-1; D is ambiguous. V was clipped by 2 bases and J by 6 bases, with 14 bases between them. There are 14 residues in the CDR3. Germline V gene sequence: CDR1 SGHRS, CDR2 YFSETQ. CDR3 in DNA: TGCGCCAGCAGCTTCCGTCTTATGAGCGCTGAAGCTTTCTTT. Protein: CASSFRLMSAEAFF.

This clone was detected once. The chain is built from TRBV19 and TRBJ2-5, with 9 bases that match TRBD1. J lost 5 bases, V lost 6 bases, and 10 bases had no gene match. Germline loops: CDR1 LNHDA, CDR2 SQIVND (reference sequence). This CDR3 is 15 amino acids long. In nucleotides, the CDR3 is TGTGCCAGTAGCCCGACAGGGGGTAGAGGCGAGACCCAGTACTTC. Protein: CASSPTGGRGETQYF.

This chain uses TRBV5-4 with TRBJ1-1; TRBD1 might be the D (5 bases). This CDR3 region has 12 residues. V was pared by 4 bases and J by 9 bases, with 13 bases between. Germline CDR1 and CDR2: SGHNT and YYREEE (reference sequence). Written as DNA, the CDR3 is TGTGCCAGCAGCCGAGGGGAGGAGAAAGCTTTCTTT. Amino acid sequence: CASSRGEEKAFF.

The V and J genes are TRBV2 and TRBJ1-2; D uncertain. This CDR3 spans 14 amino acids. V was shortened by 3 bases and J by 7 bases, with 15 bases between the two germline ends. Germline V gene sequence: CDR1 SNHLY, CDR2 FYNNEI. CDR3 sequence (DNA): TGTGCCAGCAGTGAGTGGCAGGAGGCAGGTGGCTACACCTTC. Its translation is CASSEWQEAGGYTF.

In DNA, the CDR3 is TGTGCCAGCAGCCGGGTTTACGATGGCTACACCTTC. Amino acid sequence: CASSRVYDGYTF. This rearrangement joins TRBV7-2 to TRBJ1-2; D is uncertain. V shed 5 bases and J shed 6 bases, with 10 bases lying between them. CDR1 and CDR2 (germline): SGHTA, FQGNSA. The CDR3 loop spans 12 amino acids.

V is TRBV6-1 and J is TRBJ2-1; D might be TRBD2 (5 bases). The CDR3 contains 17 residues. CDR1 MNHNS and CDR2 SASEGT come from the germline V gene. V was clipped by 4 bases and J by 2 bases, with 18 bases between them. The DNA of the CDR3 is TGTGCCAGCAGTGTACTAAAAGACTACCGAGCCTACAATGAGCAGTTCTTC. Encoded protein: CASSVLKDYRAYNEQFF.

CDR3 sequence (DNA): TGTGCCAGTACTACCGACACGACAGATACGCAGTATTTT. This translates into CASTTDTTDTQYF. J is TRBJ2-3 and V is TRBV19; D gene unclear. The V end was cut by 7 bases, the J end by 3 bases, with 11 bases between. CDR1 and CDR2 (germline): LNHDA, SQIVND (reference sequence). This CDR3 has 13 amino acids.

The rearrangement links TRBV29-1 to TRBJ2-7; a weak D match, TRBD1 (5 bases). V lost 6 bases, J lost 4 bases, and 10 bases lay in between. Germline values: CDR1 SQVTM, CDR2 ANQGSEA. This CDR3 spans 11 amino acids. The CDR3 DNA reads as TGCAGCGTCGTTCAGGGTTACGAGCAGTACTTC. It translates to CSVVQGYEQYF.

This clone was seen once. The gene calls are TRBV27 and TRBJ2-1; 8 bases fit TRBD1. This CDR3 spans 13 amino acids. Germline V gene sequence: CDR1 MNHEY, CDR2 SMNVEV (reference sequence). With 6 bases clipped from V and 6 bases from J, the junction kept 4 bases outside the gene matches. The CDR3 sequence is CASSGQGANEQFF. CDR3 nucleotide sequence: TGTGCCAGCAGCGGTCAGGGGGCCAATGAGCAGTTCTTC.

This clone was found a few times. The genes are TRBV5-4 and TRBJ2-1; 7 nucleotides agree with TRBD2. After removal of 0 bases from V and 8 bases from J, the junction contained 5 bases not matched to a gene. This CDR3 is built from 14 residues. CDR1 is SGHNT and CDR2 is YYREEE in the germline V gene (reference sequence). CDR3 in amino acids: CASSLDSRGDEQFF. The CDR3 nucleotides are TGTGCCAGCAGCTTGGATTCACGGGGGGATGAGCAGTTCTTC.

The V and J genes are TRBV7-2 and TRBJ2-4; 9 bases agree with TRBD2. The CDR3 is 17 amino acids. Germline V CDR1 and CDR2: SGHTA, FQGNSA. Trimming removed 0 bases from V and 4 bases from J; junction bases left unmatched: 7. CDR3 bases: TGTGCCAGCAGCTTAGCGAAGGCGGGAGGGGTAAAAAACATTCAGTACTTC. Amino acids: CASSLAKAGGVKNIQYF.

This sequence joins TRBV7-2 and TRBJ1-2; tentatively, D is TRBD1 (5 bases). CDR1 is SGHTA, CDR2 FQGNSA, per germline. Trimming pared 5 bases from V and 4 bases from J, leaving 14 bases between. CDR3 length: 14 residues. The CDR3 loop reads CASSPGFRGYGYTF. The CDR3 DNA is TGTGCCAGCAGCCCGGGCTTTAGGGGCTATGGCTACACCTTC. Full variable domain (remainder filled in from reference TRBV7-2 and TRBJ1-2): GAGVSQSPSNKVTEKGKDVELRCDPISGHTALYWYRQSLGQGLEFLIYFQGNSAPDKSGLPSDRFSAERTGGSVSTLTIQRTQQEDSAVYLCASSPGFRGYGYTFGSGTRLTVV.

V and J are TRBV11-2 and TRBJ2-3; D may be TRBD1 (6 bases). The germline V gene has CDR1 SGHAT and CDR2 FQNNGV. Deletions cut 5 bases from V and 0 bases from J, with 15 bases between. This CDR3 has 16 residues. The CDR3 DNA is TGTGCCAGCAGCCTAGCTTGGGGGCAAAGCACAGATACGCAGTATTTT. It specifies CASSLAWGQSTDTQYF.

This clone occurred a few times. The chain joins TRBV18 to TRBJ2-7, with 8 bases that match TRBD2. Unmatched junction bases numbered 2, after V lost 4 bases and J lost 0 bases. CDR1 and CDR2 (germline): KGHSH, LQKENI. The CDR3 covers 14 residues. The CDR3 reads CASSLAGSSYEQYF. CDR3 coding DNA: TGTGCCAGCTCACTAGCGGGGAGCTCCTACGAGCAGTACTTC.

The gene calls are TRBV29-1 and TRBJ1-1; D unresolved. There are 15 residues in the CDR3. The germline CDR1 and CDR2 sequences are SQVTM and ANQGSEA. Trimming left V 2 bases short and J 4 bases short, with 17 bases between. The CDR3 bases are TGCAGCGTTGAATGGTGGAACGGGGTTGCCACTGAAGCTTTCTTT. Residues: CSVEWWNGVATEAFF.

The DNA for the CDR3 is TGTGCCAGCAGCATACTAGCAGCGAGCACAGATACGCAGTATTTT. Its translation is CASSILAASTDTQYF. This chain joins TRBV7-9 and TRBJ2-3; D perhaps matches TRBD2 (6 bases). CDR3 length: 15 amino acids. Germline values: CDR1 SEHNR, CDR2 FQNEAQ (reference sequence). Trimming shortened V by 5 bases and J by 0 bases, and 12 bases separated the two germline ends.

V usage is TRBV9 and J usage is TRBJ2-2; tentatively, D is TRBD2 (6 bases). Trimming removed 3 bases at V and 1 base at J, with 16 bases between. The CDR3 has 17 amino acids. Germline V CDR1 and CDR2: SGDLS, YYNGEE. The CDR3 bases are TGTGCCAGCAGCGCGACTAGTCTCTCTTGGAACACCGGGGAGCTGTTTTTT. Protein sequence: CASSATSLSWNTGELFF. The full variable domain, completed using reference TRBV9 and TRBJ2-2, is DSGVTQTPKHLITATGQRVTLRCSPRSGDLSVYWYQQSLDQGLQFLIQYYNGEERAKGNILERFSAQQFPDLHSELNLSSLELGDSALYFCASSATSLSWNTGELFFGEGSRLTVL.